Below are 2 T cell receptor beta chains sequenced from a single sample in a study of shared clonotypes between healthy human individuals. The table came from immunoSEQ multiplex PCR; TCRdb's copy has only in-frame clones and leaves some out. This table has some 1 million clones, approximately 76% appearing once. Sequenced: memory CD4+ T cells sorted from blood. As to subset: CD45RA-negative fraction. All receptors derive from a man younger than 35 in good health.

The chain combines TRBV6-5 with TRBJ2-7; 7 positions agree with TRBD1. This CDR3 is built from 14 residues. The germline V gene has CDR1 MNHEY and CDR2 SVGAGI. The ends lost 6 bases at V and 5 bases at J; junction bases unmatched: 10. The CDR3 is CASRRQGGGNEQYF. In DNA form, the CDR3 reads TGTGCCAGCAGAAGACAGGGTGGTGGAAACGAGCAGTACTTC.

This clone was seen a single time. The rearrangement uses TRBV2 and TRBJ2-1; the D call may be TRBD1 or TRBD2 (5 bases each). Trimming removed 6 bases from V and 0 bases from J, with 15 bases in between. The CDR3 has 16 residues. CDR1 and CDR2 from the germline V gene are SNHLY and FYNNEI. The CDR3 spells CASRGVGQSSYNEQFF. CDR3 nucleotide sequence: TGTGCCAGCAGGGGGGTGGGTCAGAGCTCCTACAATGAGCAGTTCTTC.